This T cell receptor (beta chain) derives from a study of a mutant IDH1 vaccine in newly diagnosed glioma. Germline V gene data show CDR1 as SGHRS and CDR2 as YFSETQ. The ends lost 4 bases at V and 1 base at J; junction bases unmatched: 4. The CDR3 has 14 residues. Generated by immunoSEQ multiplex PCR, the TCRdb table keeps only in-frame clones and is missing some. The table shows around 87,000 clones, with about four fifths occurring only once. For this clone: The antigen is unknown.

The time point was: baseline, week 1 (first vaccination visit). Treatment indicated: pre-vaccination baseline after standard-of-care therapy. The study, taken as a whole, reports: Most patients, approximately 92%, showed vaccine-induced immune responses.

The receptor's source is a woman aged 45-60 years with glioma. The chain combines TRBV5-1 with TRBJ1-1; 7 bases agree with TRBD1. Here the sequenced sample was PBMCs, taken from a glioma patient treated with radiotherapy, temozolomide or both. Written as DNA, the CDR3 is TGCGCCAGCAGCGCCCAGGGGGGGAACACTGAAGCTTTCTTT. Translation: CASSAQGGNTEAFF.